This T cell receptor beta chain was documented in a study of T cells in women clearing cervical HPV infection. Study-level results: It is unknown whether associations predate infection; no effector/memory or HPV-specific sorting. CIN3+ cases had significantly higher TCR richness than controls; evenness did not differ.

The assay was immunoSEQ multiplex PCR, and TCRdb's table has in-frame clones only and misses some. In total, the table holds 25,000 to 30,000 clones. From germline, CDR1 is MNHEY and CDR2 SVGEGT. The CDR3 runs to 17 residues. With 1 base removed from V and 0 bases from J, the gap between germline ends came to 15 bases. HPV was found by MY09/MY11 PCR and dot-blot genotyping. In the case of this clone: The antigen is undetermined. The CDR3 is cut off 3 residues early in the read; its end comes from the germline J gene.

The chain uses TRBV6-2 or TRBV6-3 and TRBJ2-5, with a tentative D call TRBD1 (5 bases). The sequence derives from a woman aged 18 to 75 with a cervical HPV16 infection that either progressed to CIN3+ or cleared (not recorded which). Source material: blood buffy coat. CDR3 bases read: TGTGCCAGCAGTTACTTCTATCGGCAGGGTCACCAAGAGACC. Its protein is CASSYFYRQGHQET. The full CDR3 reads CASSYFYRQGHQETQYF.